This T cell receptor beta chain was retrieved from a study of T cell responses to AZD1222 COVID-19 vaccine. Overall study findings and caveats: Females outnumbered males among donors, who were mostly white British; clonal diversity was possibly underestimated. Of spike-specific TCRs, nearly half reportedly target regions left unmutated in variants. Only a handful of people who got AZD1222 tested seropositive at baseline. Following two doses of AZD1222, Spike-specific TCR breadth and depth rose.

Profiling relied on immunoSEQ multiplex PCR, and the TCRdb table lists in-frame clones only, not all of them. The sample holds around 190,000 clones, 85% to 90% seen once. V dropped 2 bases and J dropped 2; count of bases not matched to a gene: 3. Looked up from germline, CDR1 is WSHSY and CDR2 is SAAADI. CDR3 length equals 16 residues. This clone was observed a single time. No antigen is known for it. Sequenced here: peripheral blood, sampled on day 0 of AZD1222 vaccination. The chain has TRBV10-2 and TRBJ2-1, with TRBD2 matching over 10 bases. The TCR comes from an adult in good health. Here the CDR3 DNA reads TGCGCCAGCAGTGAGCTGCTAGCGGGAGCCTACAATGAGCAGTTCTTC. Its protein is CASSELLAGAYNEQFF.